These 20 T cell receptor beta chains were sequenced from one sample in a study of tumor-infiltrating lymphocytes in primary liver carcinoma. Using a constant-region primer together with ProtoScript II reverse transcriptase, TCR beta cDNA was made from 500 ng of total RNA. For TCR beta, libraries were produced by three nested multiplex PCR rounds using slightly modified ARM-PCR. The two initial PCR rounds, roughly 9 cycles each, used TRBV1-TRBV30 forward and C-beta reverse primers. TCRdb used MiXCR to reprocess the multiplex PCR reads, holding one entry per CDR3 protein. The table lists around 330,000 distinct CDR3 sequences, about three fifths of them singletons. Unsorted whole blood supplied the blood RNA, and germline DNA was isolated too. Material: peripheral blood. The receptors were sampled from a woman in her twenties or thirties with primary liver carcinoma and hepatitis B virus infection.

Details on this clonotype: A single base separates this from a much larger clone, so it may be a read error. The J gene is TRBJ2-3, the V gene TRBV29-1, with D unresolved. The germline V gene encodes CDR1 SQVTM and CDR2 ANQGSEA. The CDR3 extends over 15 amino acids. The CDR3 reads CNVVEALPVFDTQYF. The CDR3, as DNA: TGCAACGTTGTAGAAGCGCTCCCCGTATTTGATACGCAGTATTTT.

In nucleotides, the CDR3 is TGTGCCAGCAGCATAGCCTACGAGCAGTACTTC. This gives the protein CASSIAYEQYF. The rearrangement joins TRBV6-2 or TRBV6-3 to TRBJ2-7; D is ambiguous. Germline assignment: CDR1 MNHEY and CDR2 SVGEGT. The CDR3 spans 11 residues. The V and J ends lost 6 bases and 2 bases respectively, with 5 bases between them.

Concerning this clonotype: Just one base apart from a much larger clone, this may be a read error. The conserved final phenylalanine or tryptophan is absent from the CDR3, which likely points to a read error. The V gene is TRBV6-1, the J gene TRBJ2-7; D unclear. The germline gives CDR1 MNHNS, CDR2 SASEGT. The CDR3 length is 11 residues. V dropped 6 bases and J dropped 9 bases, with 12 bases sitting between them. In DNA, the CDR3 is TGTGCCAGCAGGCTGGGCCAATTGCAGTACCTC. Translating it yields CASRLGQLQYL.

There are a few counts of this clonotype. The rearrangement links TRBV7-8 to TRBJ1-5; D unresolved. The CDR3 runs 14 residues. Germline lookup yields CDR1 SGHVS and CDR2 FQNEAQ. Trimming stripped 5 bases from V and 11 bases from J, with 19 bases between. The CDR3 spells CASSPADRIQAQHF. DNA for the CDR3: TGTGCCAGCAGCCCCGCAGACCGAATCCAGGCCCAGCATTTT. Full variable domain (remainder filled in from reference TRBV7-8 and TRBJ1-5): GAGVSQSPRYKVAKRGQDVALRCDPISGHVSLFWYQQALGQGPEFLTYFQNEAQLDKSGLPSDRFFAERPEGSVSTLKIQRTQQEDSAVYLCASSPADRIQAQHFGDGTRLSIL.

The chain employs TRBV4-3 and TRBJ2-3; D may be TRBD2 (6 bases). Germline V gene data show CDR1 as LGHNA and CDR2 as YSLEER. Trimming stripped 3 bases from V and 4 bases from J, with 20 bases between. This CDR3 region has 17 residues. CDR3 residues: CASSQSWTGASADTQYF. The CDR3 DNA is TGCGCCAGCAGCCAGAGTTGGACGGGAGCCTCCGCAGATACGCAGTATTTT.

The rearrangement links TRBV11-2 to TRBJ2-2, with TRBD1 identical over 8 bases. V gave up 4 bases and J gave up 8 bases; unmatched junction bases: 9. This CDR3 contains 15 residues. The germline V gene encodes CDR1 SGHAT and CDR2 FQNNGV. The CDR3 DNA reads TGTGCCAGCAGCTCGTCAGCAGGGGGCACTGGGGAGCTGTTTTTT. This gives the protein CASSSSAGGTGELFF.

This clonotype was observed a few times. The chain has TRBV5-5 and TRBJ2-3; 8 bases fit TRBD1. Germline CDR1 and CDR2: SGHKS and YYEKEE (reference sequence). The CDR3 is made up of 18 amino acids. V lost 1 base and J lost 2; bases outside the gene matches: 12. The chain's CDR3 is CASSLTTQGATHTDTQYF. The CDR3 DNA follows: TGTGCCAGCAGCTTGACCACCCAGGGGGCCACCCACACAGATACGCAGTATTTT. The whole variable domain, remainder taken from reference TRBV5-5 and TRBJ2-3, is DAGVTQSPTHLIKTRGQQVTLRCSPISGHKSVSWYQQVLGQGPQFIFQYYEKEERGRGNFPDRFSARQFPNYSSELNVNALLLGDSALYLCASSLTTQGATHTDTQYFGPGTRLTVL.

As regards this clonotype: This may stem from a read error, because a much larger clone lies one nucleotide away. The chain links TRBV12-3 or TRBV12-4 to TRBJ2-2; TRBD2 aligns across 8 bases. The CDR3 consists of 15 residues. V lost 8 bases to trimming and J lost 7 bases; unmatched junction nucleotides: 12. This chain's CDR3 is CASGSFAGGYGELFF. The CDR3 nucleotides are TGTGCCAGCGGTTCTTTCGCGGGAGGTTACGGGGAGCTGTTTTTT.

This clonotype has a count of ten or more. The chain joins TRBV11-2 to TRBJ2-7; D tentatively reads TRBD1 or TRBD2 (6 bases each). CDR1 is SGHAT and CDR2 is FQNNGV in the germline V gene. The V and J ends lost 0 bases and 2 bases respectively, with 17 bases between them. This CDR3 is built from 17 residues. CDR3 sequence reads: CASSLDLVADRTYEQYF. The CDR3 DNA sequence: TGTGCCAGCAGCTTAGATCTGGTAGCGGACAGAACCTACGAGCAGTACTTC.

As to this clonotype: With a much larger clone just one base away, this may be a read error. The V gene is TRBV11-1, the J gene TRBJ2-5; no reliable D call. Germline CDR1 and CDR2: SGHAT and FQDESV (reference sequence). CDR3 length: 11 amino acids. Written as DNA, the CDR3 is TGTGCCAGCAGCCCGAGCCGGGCCCTAAACTTC. Its translation is CASSPSRALNF.

With regard to this clonotype: A read error may produce the germline difference seen at one junction end. The rearrangement joins TRBV11-2 to TRBJ1-6, with a weak D call TRBD1 (6 bases). Germline V gene sequence: CDR1 SGHAT, CDR2 FQNNGV. CDR3 length: 14 residues. In DNA, the CDR3 is TGTGCCAGCAACTTAGATTGGGGGCGGTCACTCCTCCACTTT. Encoded protein: CASNLDWGRSLLHF.

This clonotype was detected many times. V and J are TRBV29-1 and TRBJ2-1, with D unclear. V lost 0 bases, J lost 2 bases, and 11 bases lay in between. This CDR3 has 15 amino acids. Germline lookup yields CDR1 SQVTM and CDR2 ANQGSEA. The CDR3 loop reads CSVEDQAVPYNEQFF. In DNA form, the CDR3 reads TGCAGCGTTGAAGATCAGGCAGTACCCTACAATGAGCAGTTCTTC.

The chain employs TRBV12-3 or TRBV12-4 and TRBJ2-1; 11 nucleotides agree with TRBD2. This CDR3 contains 14 residues. Trimming at V came to 5 bases and at J to 11 bases, leaving 8 bases not matched to a gene. The CDR3, as DNA: TGTGCCAGCAGTACTAGCGGGAGTAGTTTAAAGCAGTTCTTC. Its translation: CASSTSGSSLKQFF.

The chain links TRBV6-1 to TRBJ2-7, with a possible D match to TRBD1 (5 bases). The germline CDR1 and CDR2 sequences are MNHNS and SASEGT. Trimming took 6 bases from V and 4 from J, leaving 10 bases between them. The CDR3 runs to 12 residues. CDR3 nucleotides: TGTGCCAGCAGGATACAGGCTTACGAGCAGTACTTC. Translation gives CASRIQAYEQYF.

On this clonotype: A clone one base away is much larger, so this may be a read error. The rearrangement joins TRBV29-1 to TRBJ2-3, with D hard to call. V shed 7 bases and J shed 1 base, with 9 bases lying between them. This CDR3 is 12 amino acids long. Germline V gene lookup returns CDR1 SQVTM and CDR2 ANQGSEA. CDR3 residues: CSAGDGTDTQYF. The CDR3 coding sequence is TGCAGCGCTGGAGACGGCACAGATACGCAGTATTTT.

As concerns this clonotype: At one end, the junction sequence differs from germline, possibly due to a read error. The chain links TRBV4-3 to TRBJ2-3; 7 nucleotides match TRBD2. This CDR3 has 16 residues. Looked up from germline, CDR1 is LGHNA and CDR2 is YSLEER. CDR3 protein: CASRQDRGRAIDTQYF. CDR3 coding DNA: TGCGCCAGCAGACAAGACAGAGGGAGGGCCATAGATACGCAGTATTTT.

The J gene is TRBJ1-1, the V gene TRBV20-1, with unresolved D. CDR3 size: 11 residues. The V end lost 7 bases, the J end lost 5 bases, and 11 bases lay between the germline ends. Germline V gene data show CDR1 as DFQATT and CDR2 as SNEGSKA (reference sequence). This CDR3 reads CSVIRETEAFF. The CDR3, as DNA: TGCAGTGTGATAAGGGAGACTGAAGCTTTCTTT.

Comments on this clonotype: One base away lies a much larger clone, so this may be a sequencing read error. V gene TRBV4-3 combines with J gene TRBJ2-3; D is perhaps TRBD2 (5 bases). The germline gives CDR1 LGHNA, CDR2 YSLEER. V was pared by 0 bases and J by 8 bases, with 21 bases between. CDR3 length equals 17 residues. The DNA of the CDR3 is TGCGCCAGCAGCCAAGAAAAGGTGGGAGTTATCTATGGTACGCAGTATTTT. Amino acids: CASSQEKVGVIYGTQYF.

On this clonotype: The CDR3 does not end in the conserved phenylalanine or tryptophan, so this is likely a read error. The rearrangement uses TRBV10-2 and TRBJ2-2, with 7 positions matching TRBD2. Germline lookup yields CDR1 WSHSY and CDR2 SAAADI. The V and J ends lost 6 bases and 7 bases, in that order; junction bases with no gene match: 20. The CDR3 is 18 residues long. CDR3 in DNA: TGCGCCAGCAGAAAGAAGACGGTATGGGCGGGAGAGGTCGGGGAGCTGTTTTTA. Amino acid sequence: CASRKKTVWAGEVGELFL.

This clonotype was found a few times. With a much larger clone just one base away, this may be a read error. The V gene is TRBV29-1, the J gene TRBJ1-1; D is unresolved. The CDR3 has 12 residues. CDR1 is SQVTM, CDR2 ANQGSEA, per germline. This CDR3 is CCVEVARKGPRF. The CDR3 bases are TGCTGCGTTGAAGTAGCCCGGAAAGGTCCCCGCTTT.